This T cell receptor beta chain was recovered during a study of blood T cell repertoires in COVID-19. As for the study in general: The origin of the acute and convalescent COVID-19 samples was the United States, Italy and Spain. Nucleic acid was either cDNA or gDNA, and it came from T cells, B-cell-depleted T cells, or PBMCs.

CDR1 MNHNS and CDR2 SASEGT come from the germline V gene. Trimming took 4 bases from V and 2 from J; bases not matched to a gene: 10. The CDR3 loop spans 17 amino acids. This clone is a singleton in its sample. Some clones are missing from TCRdb's copy, which holds only in-frame ones; the method was immunoSEQ multiplex PCR. In the table there are roughly 150,000 clones, roughly 86% of which are singletons. The TCR was taken from a human donor with acute or convalescent COVID-19. The donor label of this sample is uncertain. The chain uses TRBV6-1 and TRBJ2-1; 8 nucleotides line up with TRBD1. The sequenced sample was peripheral blood. CDR3 sequence (DNA): TGTGCCAGCAGTGGTATACAGGGGGAGAGCCCCTACAATGAGCAGTTCTTC. It codes for CASSGIQGESPYNEQFF.